This T cell receptor beta chain was obtained from a study of blood T cells in healthy people across ages. Study-level results: Higher diversity, along with more naive CD4+ cells, distinguished long-lived donors from aged donors.

Germline CDR1 reads DFQATT; CDR2 reads SNEGSKA (reference sequence). Trimming removed 2 bases from V and 5 bases from J; junction bases left unmatched: 12. The CDR3 spans 16 residues. A second about 7 to 12 cycle PCR used barcoded and J-beta primers. Every cDNA molecule bore a tag from a template-switch adaptor containing 12 random nucleotides. TCRdb itself ran the 5' RACE reads through MiXCR, one entry per CDR3 protein. The sample holds fewer than 2,000,000 distinct CDR3 sequences, around 36% seen once. Per sample, no less than 5 micrograms of total RNA were extracted. On this clonotype: Its target is not known.

The TCR was taken from a woman in her twenties or thirties in good health. The specimen sequenced was blood. The chain joins TRBV20-1 to TRBJ1-1; 9 bases are shared with TRBD1. The CDR3 DNA reads TGCAGTGCTAGACTAAATCACAGGGGGCGAGGGACTGAAGCTTTCTTT. It encodes CSARLNHRGRGTEAFF.